Sequencing of this T cell receptor (beta chain) was carried out in a study of Tregs in tolerant kidney transplant recipients. Whole-study findings and limits: The small number of patients limits these findings pending further validation. Biological reproducibility was not directly addressed, but technical replication error appeared minimal. Activated donor B cell expansion appeared to reveal the most relevant donor-specific TCRbeta repertoire.

The trim removed 11 bases at V and 8 bases at J, leaving 7 bases unmatched. Germline CDR1 reads MNHEY; CDR2 reads SVGAGI. This CDR3 comprises 13 residues. Unstimulated regulatory T cells (CD4+CD25+CD127-), CD4+CD25- non-regulatory cells, CD4 and CD8 cells were FACS-sorted from thawed PBMCs. Remarks on this clone: The antigen remains unidentified.

TCRdb keeps only in-frame clones here, not all; method: immunoSEQ multiplex PCR. The data show 90,000 to 150,000 clones, roughly 92% seen once. The V and J genes are TRBV6-5 and TRBJ1-6; 9 nucleotides match TRBD1. The sequence was collected from a human donor in good health. The material sequenced was CD4+ T cells from blood. In nucleotides, the CDR3 is TGTGCCGCGGCGGACAGGGGCTATTCACCCCTCCACTTT. Its protein product is CAAADRGYSPLHF.